These T cell receptor beta chains were read from a single sample in a study of PD-L1 blockade in urothelial cancer. Some clones are missing from TCRdb's copy, which holds only in-frame ones; the method was immunoSEQ multiplex PCR. The sample holds roughly 120,000 clones, approximately 84% seen once. This specimen was PBMCs, taken around atezolizumab (anti-PD-L1) treatment. The source is a man over 45 with urothelial cancer. Both conserved end residues are part of each CDR3. A row's size may be missing; if present it is once, few, many or a size class.

clone_size	v_call	cdr3_aa
NA	TRBV27	CASSPGLATYWSGYNEQFF
NA	TRBV6-6	CASTSRGRQSGELFF
few	TRBV7-3	CASSLGQRSPLHF
once	TRBV7-2	CASSLSGLAGEQYF
NA	TRBV7-2	CASSLSAGQYGELFF
NA	TRBV6-5	CASSGDRSSGNTIYF
once	TRBV4-1	CASSQPLAGGDNEQFF
NA	TRBV11-2	CASSTTSGRVLWYETQYF
few	TRBV6-1	CASSDQGFPGNTIYF
NA	TRBV28	CASSFTRGGYQPQHF
NA	TRBV5-1	CASSRDIGTDTQYF
NA	TRBV6-1	CASRAGLALSYEQYF
NA	TRBV7-9	CASSLVGGVNSPLHF
NA	TRBV19	CASSTTGTGKYTF
NA	TRBV11-3	CASSLRDQADTQYF
once	TRBV5-6	CASSTSGETQYF
NA	TRBV27	CASSPTSYSYNEQFF
NA	TRBV9	CASTPGGGPANTEAFF
many	TRBV16	CASSQSVSGSLTDTQYF
NA	TRBV6-5	CASSWDSNSPLHF
NA	TRBV9	CASSPSLNTEAFF
NA	TRBV29-1	CSAFFHETGYEQYF
few	TRBV11-3	CASSLANNEQFF
NA	TRBV6-5	CASSIQGAGNTIYF
NA	TRBV6-6	CASSYDSYNEQFF
NA	TRBV11-2	CASSFNRDETQYF
NA	TRBV27	CASSRGLGNTIYF
NA	TRBV6-6	CASSFGAPEYEQYF
NA	TRBV4-2	CASSRGLAGVADTQYF
NA	TRBV28	CASRVDPGKYGYTF
NA	TRBV7-9	CASSRDTQETQYF
NA	TRBV18	CASSAPNTGELFF
NA	TRBV7-2	CASSLAFSVKGDTQYF
NA	TRBV14	CASSQGLAGTQYF
NA	TRBV5-1	CASKPGLADYEQYF
once	TRBV19	CASSISEAETQYF
NA	TRBV5-1	CASSLGDRESYTF
NA	TRBV19	CASSSLAGGKYNEQFF
NA	TRBV9	CASSVENSGSPYNEQFF
NA	TRBV19	CASTPTLSGGRYDEQYF
NA	TRBV9	CASSPSRWGGTDTQYF